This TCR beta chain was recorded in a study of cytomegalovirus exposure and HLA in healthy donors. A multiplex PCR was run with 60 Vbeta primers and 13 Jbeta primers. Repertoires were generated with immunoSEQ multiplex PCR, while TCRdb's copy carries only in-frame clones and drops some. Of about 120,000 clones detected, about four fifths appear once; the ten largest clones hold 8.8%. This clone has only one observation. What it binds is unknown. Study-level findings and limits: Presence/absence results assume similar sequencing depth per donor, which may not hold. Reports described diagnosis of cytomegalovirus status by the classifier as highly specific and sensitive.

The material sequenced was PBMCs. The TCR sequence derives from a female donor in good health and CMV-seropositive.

The CDR3 sequence is CARTGYGYTF. CDR3 in DNA: TGTGCCAGGACAGGGTATGGCTACACCTTC. The chain carries TRBV6-1 and TRBJ1-2, with 7 bases lining up with TRBD1. Germline CDR1 MNHNS, CDR2 SASEGT. The CDR3 runs 10 residues. V was clipped by 9 bases and J by 5 bases; unmatched bases: 0.